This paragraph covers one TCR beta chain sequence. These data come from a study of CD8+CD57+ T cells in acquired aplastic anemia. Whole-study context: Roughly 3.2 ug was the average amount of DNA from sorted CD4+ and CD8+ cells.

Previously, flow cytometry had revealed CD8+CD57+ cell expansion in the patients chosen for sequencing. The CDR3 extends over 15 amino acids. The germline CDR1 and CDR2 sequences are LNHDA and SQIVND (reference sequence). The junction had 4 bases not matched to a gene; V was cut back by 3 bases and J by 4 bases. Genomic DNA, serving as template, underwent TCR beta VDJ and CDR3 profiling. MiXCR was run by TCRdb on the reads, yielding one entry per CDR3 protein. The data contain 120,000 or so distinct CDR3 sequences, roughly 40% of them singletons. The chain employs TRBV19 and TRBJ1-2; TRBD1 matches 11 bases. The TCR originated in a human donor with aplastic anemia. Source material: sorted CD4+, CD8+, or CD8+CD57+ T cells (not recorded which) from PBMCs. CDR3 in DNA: TGTGCCAGTAGTATGAGGACAGGGGGCCTCTATGGCTACACCTTC. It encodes CASSMRTGGLYGYTF.